This note documents a single T cell receptor beta chain sequence. The record originates from a study of shared clonotypes between healthy human individuals. Only in-frame clones appear in the TCRdb table, and some are missing; sequencing was by immunoSEQ multiplex PCR. The sample contains some 690,000 clones, around 91% of which appear only once. Germline CDR1 and CDR2: SGHVS and FQNEAQ. V gave up 0 bases and J gave up 9 bases; unmatched junction bases: 5. This CDR3 region has 15 residues. This rearrangement joins TRBV7-8 to TRBJ2-2; 9 bases line up with TRBD2. The sequence derives from a man aged 18 to 29 in good health. Some clones in this sample may be carry-over from other donors' samples. Sample: memory CD8+ T cells from PBMCs. Subset specified: CD45RO+ cells pooled with CCR7-negative TemRA cells. The CDR3 spells CASSLALREGWELFF. CDR3 coding DNA: TGTGCCAGCAGCTTAGCGTTGCGGGAGGGTTGGGAGCTGTTTTTT.